This T cell receptor beta chain emerged from a study of radiotherapy plus CTLA-4 blockade in lung cancer. At the level of the study: Across the patients, objective responses occurred in approximately 20%, and disease control in approximately 30%. Study-wide results and limits: Reportedly, early blood T cell clone dynamics best predicted response, with interferon-beta.

CDR3 size: 14 residues. V shed 1 base and J shed 1 base, with 5 bases lying between them. Germline lookup yields CDR1 SGHRS and CDR2 YFSETQ. The method was immunoSEQ multiplex PCR; TCRdb's version includes in-frame clones alone and lacks a portion of them. The sample comprises approximately 45,000 clones, roughly 60% of which are singletons, and around 18% rests with the top ten. Focal radiation plus CTLA-4 blockade with ipilimumab was administered to patients who had chemo-refractory metastatic non-small-cell lung cancer. Notes on this clone: Its antigen is not identified.

This receptor was identified in a human donor with non-small cell lung cancer who had a partial response to radiotherapy plus ipilimumab. Sequencing was performed on peripheral blood, taken from a patient treated with radiotherapy plus ipilimumab. This sequence joins TRBV5-1 and TRBJ2-2; D remains ambiguous. The CDR3 protein is CASSLKQNTGELFF. The CDR3 DNA reads TGCGCCAGCAGCTTGAAACAGAACACCGGGGAGCTGTTTTTT.